Ten or more counts support the clone carrying this T cell receptor (beta chain). What it binds is not known. These data belong to a study of Graves' ophthalmopathy and Graves' hyperthyroidism. Study-wide results and caveats: Thyroid clonotypes that were expanded above 0.001 frequency mostly also appeared in blood. Ophthalmopathy was separated from stable hyperthyroidism by a 13-signature model with around 89% sensitivity and over 70% specificity.

RNA served as the template for amplifying TCR beta CDR3 regions. First-round RT-PCR employed HTBI primers, with a second-round multiplex PCR after it. TCRdb reprocessed the multiplex PCR reads with MiXCR, giving one entry per CDR3 protein. The table shows under 350,000 distinct CDR3 sequences, with about 17% occurring only once. Diagnoses were established from clinical symptoms, serum thyroxine, TRAb, thyroid ultrasound and orbital computed tomography. There are 15 residues in the CDR3. Trimming pared 0 bases from V and 2 bases from J, leaving 13 bases between. Germline-derived CDR1 and CDR2 are DFQATT and SNEGSKA (reference sequence).

The source is an adult man with Graves' ophthalmopathy. V and J are TRBV20-1 and TRBJ1-2; D may be TRBD1 (5 bases). The sample consisted of peripheral blood. CDR3 protein: CSARDVGGWNYGYTF. CDR3 nucleotide sequence: TGCAGTGCTAGAGATGTGGGGGGGTGGAACTATGGCTACACCTTC.